These 22 T cell receptor beta chains were sequenced from one sample in a study of blood T cell repertoires in COVID-19. Produced via immunoSEQ multiplex PCR; TCRdb's table is partial and in-frame only. The table has around 37,000 clones, around 87% seen once; the top ten hold around 2%. The sequenced sample consisted of peripheral blood. The origin of the receptors is a man aged 45 to 65 with active or convalescent COVID-19.

The V and J genes are TRBV28 and TRBJ1-6; 9 nucleotides match TRBD1. This CDR3 contains 14 residues. After removal of 5 bases from V and 10 bases from J, the junction contained 6 bases not matched to a gene. Germline V gene lookup returns CDR1 MDHEN and CDR2 SYDVKM. CDR3 sequence reads: CASSGTGSSSPLHF. DNA for the CDR3: TGTGCCAGCAGTGGGACAGGGTCAAGCTCACCCCTCCACTTT.

In this sample, this clone turned up once. The V gene is TRBV9, the J gene TRBJ1-1; a possible D gene is TRBD1 (5 bases). V was shortened by 0 bases and J by 3 bases, with 21 bases between the two germline ends. The CDR3 spans 18 residues. From germline, CDR1 is SGDLS and CDR2 YYNGEE. CDR3 nucleotides: TGTGCCAGCAGCGTAGTCCGAACTGCTGGTGGGGGGGACACTGAAGCTTTCTTT. The encoded protein is CASSVVRTAGGGDTEAFF.

The chain recombines TRBV6-2 or TRBV6-3 with TRBJ2-3; the match to TRBD2 covers 7 bases. V shed 1 base, J shed 2 bases, and the junction held 3 bases outside the gene matches. CDR1 is MNHEY, CDR2 SVGEGT, per germline. The CDR3 runs 15 residues. CDR3 residues: CASSYYGGDTDTQYF. The CDR3 bases are TGTGCCAGCAGTTACTATGGGGGGGACACAGATACGCAGTATTTT.

The chain employs TRBV5-1 and TRBJ2-5; 8 bases line up with TRBD1. Germline V lookup: CDR1 SGHRS, CDR2 YFSETQ. This CDR3 has 13 residues. After removal of 3 bases from V and 5 bases from J, the junction contained 3 bases not matched to a gene. In nucleotides, the CDR3 is TGCGCCAGCAGCTCTACAGGGGGGGAGACCCAGTACTTC. This translates into CASSSTGGETQYF.

This clone appeared once. This sequence joins TRBV28 and TRBJ2-1, with D perhaps TRBD1 or TRBD2 (10 bases each). Trimming took 8 bases from V and 9 from J, leaving 32 bases between them. The CDR3 is made up of 18 amino acids. Germline CDR1 is MDHEN and CDR2 is SYDVKM. In DNA form, the CDR3 reads TGTGCCAGCGGAACCGCGGACAGGGGGTTGTCTAGCGGGAGTGAGCAGTTCTTC. It specifies CASGTADRGLSSGSEQFF. Full variable domain (missing parts from reference TRBV28 and TRBJ2-1): DVKVTQSSRYLVKRTGEKVFLECVQDMDHENMFWYRQDPGLGLRLIYFSYDVKMKEKGDIPEGYSVSREKKERFSLILESASTNQTSMYLCASGTADRGLSSGSEQFFGPGTRLTVL.

The genes are TRBV28 and TRBJ2-1, with D possibly TRBD2 on 5 matching bases. Trimming stripped 5 bases from V and 3 bases from J, with 11 bases between. The CDR3 is 14 amino acids. Germline lookup yields CDR1 MDHEN and CDR2 SYDVKM. The CDR3 DNA reads TGTGCCAGCAGTAGGAGCGGCAACTACAATGAGCAGTTCTTC. Translation: CASSRSGNYNEQFF.

V usage is TRBV5-1 and J usage is TRBJ2-4; D is perhaps TRBD1 (6 bases). V was trimmed by 3 bases and J by 5 bases, leaving 12 bases between them. In germline, CDR1 is SGHRS, CDR2 YFSETQ. The CDR3 runs 14 residues. Here the CDR3 reads CASSSDSGQNIQYF. In nucleotides, the CDR3 is TGCGCCAGCAGCTCGGACAGTGGCCAAAACATTCAGTACTTC.

In DNA form, the CDR3 reads TGTGCCAGCAGCTTGGGTAGGACAGGGAACACCGGGGAGCTGTTTTTT. As protein: CASSLGRTGNTGELFF. The chain has TRBV5-4 and TRBJ2-2; 7 bases map to TRBD1. Germline-derived CDR1 and CDR2 are SGHNT and YYREEE (reference sequence). The CDR3 runs to 16 residues. The junction had 3 bases not matched to a gene; V was cut back by 0 bases and J by 1 base.

The V call is TRBV6-5, the J call TRBJ2-1, with 8 bases fitting TRBD1. CDR3 length equals 13 residues. V dropped 6 bases and J dropped 6; count of bases not matched to a gene: 4. Per germline, CDR1 MNHEY and CDR2 SVGAGI. CDR3 region: CASSRDRGNEQFF. The CDR3 DNA is TGTGCCAGCAGCCGCGACAGGGGCAATGAGCAGTTCTTC.

The chain joins TRBV7-8 to TRBJ2-5; 12 nucleotides align to TRBD2. CDR1 is SGHVS and CDR2 is FQNEAQ in the germline V gene. This CDR3 spans 19 amino acids. With 1 base clipped from V and 2 bases from J, the junction kept 11 bases outside the gene matches. The CDR3: CASSLVLAGGLLGQETQYF. In DNA form, the CDR3 reads TGTGCCAGCAGCTTAGTCCTAGCGGGAGGGCTATTGGGGCAAGAGACCCAGTACTTC.

V is TRBV19 and J is TRBJ2-1; 14 bases map to TRBD2. From germline, CDR1 is LNHDA and CDR2 SQIVND (reference sequence). The CDR3 is 18 amino acids. Trimming at V came to 1 base and at J to 6 bases, leaving 8 bases not matched to a gene. CDR3 DNA sequence: TGTGCCAGTAGTATAGCGTGGTTGGGGACTAGCGGGAGCAATGAGCAGTTCTTC. Its translation is CASSIAWLGTSGSNEQFF.

V and J are TRBV10-3 and TRBJ2-7, with TRBD1 matching over 7 bases. This CDR3 comprises 14 residues. In germline, CDR1 is ENHRY, CDR2 SYGVKD. The trim removed 3 bases at V and 9 bases at J, leaving 11 bases unmatched. For the CDR3, the DNA is TGTGCCATCAGTGATGGACAGGCCGCTCTATGGCAGTACTTC. It translates to CAISDGQAALWQYF.

Turning to this clone: Mismatch with germline at one junction end may stem from a read error. The V gene is TRBV19, the J gene TRBJ1-5; D may be TRBD1 (6 bases). The CDR3 has 17 residues. Per germline, CDR1 LNHDA and CDR2 SQIVND (reference sequence). CDR3 amino acids: CASSKPGAGAFNQPQHF. The CDR3 DNA is TGTGCCAGCAGTAAACCCGGGGCGGGGGCTTTCAATCAGCCCCAGCATTTT.

The V gene is TRBV5-1, the J gene TRBJ2-7, with TRBD1 matching over 8 bases. J gave up 3 bases and V 2 bases, and 4 bases lay outside the gene matches. CDR1 is SGHRS and CDR2 is YFSETQ in the germline V gene. This CDR3 comprises 14 residues. The CDR3 DNA follows: TGCGCCAGCAGCTTCGGACAGGGTTACTACGAGCAGTACTTC. This translates into CASSFGQGYYEQYF.

The chain combines TRBV5-1 with TRBJ2-3, with 8 bases matching TRBD2. CDR3 length equals 16 residues. The trim removed 2 bases at V and 0 bases at J, leaving 5 bases unmatched. Germline CDR1 is SGHRS and CDR2 is YFSETQ. The CDR3 spells CASSFLAGLSTDTQYF. The CDR3 coding sequence is TGCGCCAGCAGCTTCTTAGCGGGGCTTAGCACAGATACGCAGTATTTT.

The chain combines TRBV5-1 with TRBJ1-2, with D perhaps matching TRBD1 (6 bases). With 4 bases removed from V and 5 bases from J, the gap between germline ends came to 18 bases. The CDR3 is made up of 15 amino acids. Germline lookup yields CDR1 SGHRS and CDR2 YFSETQ. In DNA form, the CDR3 reads TGCGCCAGCAGCCCGAACCGTCCCCAGGGGTATGGCTACACCTTC. Its translation: CASSPNRPQGYGYTF.

V and J are TRBV28 and TRBJ2-3; the match to TRBD1 covers 8 bases. CDR1 and CDR2 (germline): MDHEN, SYDVKM. Trimming cost V 7 bases and J 6 bases; bases outside gene matches: 9. This CDR3 has 14 amino acids. CDR3 sequence (DNA): TGTGCCAGCATGAAGCAGGGGGCAGGGGATACGCAGTATTTT. Amino acids: CASMKQGAGDTQYF.

This rearrangement joins TRBV19 to TRBJ2-3, with 12 positions matching TRBD2. CDR1 and CDR2 from the germline V gene are LNHDA and SQIVND (reference sequence). The CDR3 covers 18 residues. J was trimmed by 0 bases and V by 5 bases; bases with no gene match: 9. CDR3 DNA: TGTGCCAGTAGTCCCCTTAGGACTAGCGGGACTAGCACAGATACGCAGTATTTT. Translating it yields CASSPLRTSGTSTDTQYF.

J is TRBJ1-5 and V is TRBV3-1 (or the pseudogene TRBV3-2); D perhaps matches TRBD1 (5 bases). V dropped 0 bases and J dropped 5 bases, with 5 bases sitting between them. Germline CDR1 and CDR2: LGHDT and YNNKEL (reference sequence). This CDR3 contains 13 residues. The CDR3 sequence is CASSQDRDQPQHF. The CDR3, as DNA: TGTGCCAGCAGCCAAGACAGGGATCAGCCCCAGCATTTT.

In this sample, this clone turned up once. V and J are TRBV20-1 and TRBJ2-7; D is ambiguous. The V gene's germline CDR1 is DFQATT and CDR2 SNEGSKA (reference sequence). The V end was cut by 3 bases, the J end by 2 bases, with 20 bases between. This CDR3 is built from 16 residues. The CDR3 nucleotides read TGCAGTGCTAGTAGACTCACTGCCGGAGCCCCCTACGAGCAGTACTTC. Translation: CSASRLTAGAPYEQYF.

The CDR3 DNA is TGTGCCAGCAGCGGGGGACAGGGGGGTAATTCACCCCTCCACTTT. It codes for CASSGGQGGNSPLHF. The chain employs TRBV5-5 and TRBJ1-6; 11 nucleotides align to TRBD1. The J segment lost 6 bases and the V segment lost 4 bases, leaving 3 bases of the junction unmatched. The CDR3 sequence is 15 residues long. Looked up from germline, CDR1 is SGHKS and CDR2 is YYEKEE (reference sequence).

The chain joins TRBV6-5 to TRBJ1-2; the D gene is possibly TRBD1 (6 bases). V gave up 6 bases and J gave up 5 bases, with 13 bases separating them. Per the germline V gene, CDR1 is MNHEY and CDR2 is SVGAGI. CDR3 length: 13 amino acids. CDR3: CASSLTGEYGYTF. As DNA, the CDR3 is TGTGCCAGCAGCCTGACAGGAGAGTATGGCTACACCTTC.